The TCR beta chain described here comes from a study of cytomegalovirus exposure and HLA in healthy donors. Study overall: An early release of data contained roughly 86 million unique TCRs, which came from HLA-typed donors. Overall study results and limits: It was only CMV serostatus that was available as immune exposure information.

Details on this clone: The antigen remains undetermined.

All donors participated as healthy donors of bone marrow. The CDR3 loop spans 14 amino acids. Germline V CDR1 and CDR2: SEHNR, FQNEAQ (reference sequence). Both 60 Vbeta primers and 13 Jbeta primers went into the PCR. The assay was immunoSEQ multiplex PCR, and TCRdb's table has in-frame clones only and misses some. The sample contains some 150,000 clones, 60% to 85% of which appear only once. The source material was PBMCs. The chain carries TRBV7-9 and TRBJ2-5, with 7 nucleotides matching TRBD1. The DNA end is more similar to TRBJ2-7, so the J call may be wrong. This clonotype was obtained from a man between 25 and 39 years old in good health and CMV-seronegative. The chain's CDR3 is CASSSTGPLYEQYF. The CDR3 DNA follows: TGTGCCAGCAGCTCGACAGGGCCACTCTACGAGCAGTACTTC.